The following is a T cell receptor (beta chain) sequence with its context. In the authors' workflow: Researchers report that nucleated cell counts were estimated from reference gene primer amplification. Clones were sequenced by immunoSEQ multiplex PCR, and TCRdb holds only the in-frame ones, with some missing. Clone size and V and J calls were adopted from that table, with D and trimming inferred from the DNA. The data show roughly 260,000 clones, with 87% seen just once and 2% to 2.5% held by the top ten. This sample is drawn from a study of blood T cell repertoires in COVID-19. The wider study: There were acute and convalescent COVID-19 samples, and they came from the United States, Italy and Spain.

Germline assignment: CDR1 SGHRS and CDR2 YFSETQ. The V end lost 3 bases, the J end lost 4 bases, and 8 bases lay between the germline ends. This CDR3 is built from 13 residues. The clonotype comes from a woman in her forties or fifties who had recovered from COVID-19. The specimen was peripheral blood. The chain joins TRBV5-1 to TRBJ1-5; D might be TRBD1 (5 bases). CDR3 DNA: TGCGCCAGCAGCTGGGGGGGTAATCAGCCCCAGCATTTT. Its protein product is CASSWGGNQPQHF.